This TCR beta chain was recorded in a study of molecular identifiers for immune sequencing clone quantification. CDR3 length equals 14 residues. V was pared by 4 bases and J by 4 bases, with 5 bases of the junction left unmatched. CDR1 is MNHEY, CDR2 SVGAGI, per germline. From the PCR reads, TCRdb called clonotypes with MiXCR, one entry per CDR3 protein. The sample yields a few hundred thousand distinct CDR3 sequences, over 20% seen once. This clonotype was observed at least ten times. This chain links TRBV6-5 with TRBJ1-1; 8 bases fit TRBD1. This TCR was sampled from a human donor in good health. Some libraries in this study had Jurkat cell RNA spiked in. Specimen: naive CD8+ T cells from blood, with Jurkat cell RNA spiked in. Noted subset: FACS-sorted CD8+CD4-CCR7+CD45RA+ naive T cells. The DNA of the CDR3 is TGTGCCAGCAGTTCCTCAGGGGGCTTCACTGAAGCTTTCTTT. Translating it yields CASSSSGGFTEAFF.